The clone carrying this TCR beta chain was observed a few times. Its antigen is unidentified. This CDR3 spans 13 amino acids. Between the trimmed V and J ends, which lost 0 bases and 6 bases, there was a span of 9 bases. CDR1 SGHKS and CDR2 YYEKEE come from the germline V gene (reference sequence). The data are from a study of T cells after yellow fever vaccination. Overall study results and limits: Booster samples showed a return of most primary-vaccination clones (roughly 95% CD4, about 88% CD8).

The authors made TCR cDNA by 5'RACE template switching, adding a universal primer site and UMIs. Via MiXCR, TCRdb re-called the 5' RACE reads, giving one row per CDR3 protein. The sample yields 610,000 or so distinct CDR3 sequences, 9% to 15% seen once. This clonotype originated in a man between 25 and 39 years old who received the YFV17D yellow fever vaccine. This rearrangement joins TRBV5-5 to TRBJ1-1; D is ambiguous. This specimen was PBMCs, taken on the day of the yellow fever booster vaccination. The CDR3 region is CASSLESEAEAFF. In DNA, the CDR3 is TGTGCCAGCAGCTTGGAATCGGAGGCTGAAGCTTTCTTT. Full variable domain (remainder filled in from reference TRBV5-5 and TRBJ1-1): DAGVTQSPTHLIKTRGQQVTLRCSPISGHKSVSWYQQVLGQGPQFIFQYYEKEERGRGNFPDRFSARQFPNYSSELNVNALLLGDSALYLCASSLESEAEAFFGQGTRLTVV.